This is a list of T cell receptor beta chains from one sample in a study of PD-1 blockade in classical Hodgkin lymphoma. The method was immunoSEQ multiplex PCR; TCRdb's version includes in-frame clones alone and lacks a portion of them. The table has tens of thousands of clones, roughly 80% seen once. The sample in question was peripheral blood mononuclear cells (PBMCs), obtained before the second cycle of nivolumab. These receptors came from a human donor with classical Hodgkin lymphoma. The CDR3 runs from the conserved cysteine through the conserved F or W. D genes are given only for firm matches. Not all rows give a size; the values are once, few, many and, for expanded clones, a class.

D,J,size,V,CDR3,DNA
NA,TRBJ2-7,NA,TRBV2,CASSEEVGVWSYEQYF,TGTGCCAGCAGTGAAGAGGTGGGGGTTTGGTCCTACGAGCAGTACTTC
TRBD1,TRBJ2-7,NA,TRBV28,CASSPTGFSYEQYF,TGTGCCAGCAGTCCGACAGGGTTTTCCTACGAGCAGTACTTC
TRBD1,TRBJ1-6,NA,TRBV7-2,CASSSDRAHNSPLHF,TGTGCCAGCAGCTCCGACAGGGCCCATAATTCACCCCTCCACTTT
TRBD1,TRBJ2-2,NA,TRBV9,CASSLGQINTGELFF,TGTGCCAGCAGCTTGGGACAGATTAACACCGGGGAGCTGTTTTTT
NA,TRBJ1-4,NA,TRBV6-5,CASSYITNEKLFF,TGTGCCAGCAGTTATATAACTAATGAAAAACTGTTTTTT
TRBD1,TRBJ1-1,NA,TRBV7-9,CASSSRDREIGNTEAFF,TGTGCCAGCAGCTCCCGGGACAGGGAAATCGGGAACACTGAAGCTTTCTTT
NA,TRBJ2-4,medium-sized,TRBV6-1,CASSARDKTLNIQYF,TGTGCCAGCAGTGCTCGGGACAAAACCCTCAACATTCAGTACTTC
TRBD1,TRBJ2-3,NA,TRBV12-5,CASGLATNAGGRGTDTQYF,TGTGCTAGTGGTTTGGCAACAAATGCAGGGGGCAGGGGCACAGATACGCAGTATTTT
NA,TRBJ2-2,NA,TRBV6-5,CASGLGGEGPGELFF,TGTGCCAGCGGCCTAGGGGGGGAAGGACCCGGGGAGCTGTTTTTT
NA,TRBJ1-1,NA,TRBV19,CASSIYNTEAFF,TGTGCCAGTAGTATTTACAACACTGAAGCTTTCTTT
NA,TRBJ2-7,once,TRBV2,CASRQGLLVYEQYF,TGTGCCAGCAGACAGGGATTACTTGTTTACGAGCAGTACTTC
NA,TRBJ1-5,NA,TRBV28,CASDGRMNQPQHF,TGTGCCAGCGATGGACGGATGAATCAGCCCCAGCATTTT
NA,TRBJ2-7,NA,TRBV27,CASSLRRGSYEQYF,TGTGCCAGCAGTTTAAGGCGGGGTTCCTACGAGCAGTACTTC
TRBD1,TRBJ1-1,NA,TRBV7-9,CASSLLEGARTEAFF,TGTGCCAGCAGCTTATTGGAGGGGGCGCGCACTGAAGCTTTCTTT
NA,TRBJ1-1,NA,TRBV6-4,CASSQTERTEAFF,TGTGCCAGCAGCCAAACAGAGCGCACTGAAGCTTTCTTT
NA,TRBJ2-3,NA,TRBV5-1,CASSWRTQADTQYF,TGCGCCAGCAGCTGGCGGACCCAAGCAGATACGCAGTATTTT
NA,TRBJ2-5,NA,TRBV30,CAWMGKETQYF,TGTGCCTGGATGGGAAAAGAGACCCAGTACTTC
NA,TRBJ1-2,few,TRBV7-9,CASSTSRWGPIGGYTF,TGTGCCAGCAGCACATCACGGTGGGGGCCGATCGGCGGCTACACCTTC
NA,TRBJ2-5,NA,TRBV28,CASSVIGQRKNPQETQYF,TGTGCCAGCAGTGTCATCGGACAGAGAAAAAACCCACAAGAGACCCAGTACTTC
TRBD1,TRBJ1-5,NA,TRBV5-5,CASSAGTGDNQPQHF,TGTGCCAGCAGCGCAGGGACAGGGGATAATCAGCCCCAGCATTTT
NA,TRBJ1-2,NA,TRBV7-2,CASSLGFPSGYTF,TGTGCCAGCAGCTTAGGGTTTCCGAGTGGCTACACCTTC
NA,TRBJ1-4,NA,TRBV7-9,CASSSRPPEGEKLFF,TGTGCCAGCAGCTCCAGGCCTCCCGAAGGAGAAAAACTGTTTTTT
NA,TRBJ1-3,NA,TRBV5-6,CASSLGAGAGNTIYF,TGTGCCAGCAGCTTGGGGGCAGGGGCTGGAAACACCATATATTTT
TRBD1,TRBJ1-5,NA,TRBV28,CASSKTGTGFTQPQHF,TGTGCCAGCAGCAAAACCGGGACAGGGTTCACCCAGCCCCAGCATTTT
NA,TRBJ1-2,NA,TRBV30,CAWNPGGDGYTF,TGTGCCTGGAACCCTGGTGGGGACGGCTACACCTTC
TRBD1,TRBJ1-1,once,TRBV2,CASSDPGGSQTEAFF,TGTGCCAGCAGTGACCCAGGGGGCTCGCAGACTGAAGCTTTCTTT
NA,TRBJ1-4,NA,TRBV27,CASSSRGNEKLFF,TGTGCCAGCAGTTCCAGGGGTAATGAAAAACTGTTTTTT
TRBD2,TRBJ2-6,once,TRBV18,CASSPVVAGPGSGANVLTF,TGTGCCAGCTCACCGGTTGTAGCGGGGCCAGGCTCTGGGGCCAACGTCCTGACTTTC
NA,TRBJ2-2,NA,TRBV5-1,CASHQGQGAGELFF,TGCGCCAGTCACCAGGGTCAGGGCGCCGGGGAGCTGTTTTTT
NA,TRBJ2-2,NA,TRBV4-3,CASSQSKGTNPGELFF,TGCGCCAGCAGCCAATCTAAGGGGACCAACCCCGGGGAGCTGTTTTTT
NA,TRBJ1-5,NA,TRBV19,CASRVDRSPQPQHF,TGTGCCAGTAGGGTAGACAGGAGCCCACAGCCCCAGCATTTT
NA,TRBJ1-4,NA,TRBV19,CASSNYRGANEKLFF,TGTGCCAGTAGTAACTACAGAGGAGCTAATGAAAAACTGTTTTTT
NA,TRBJ2-1,NA,TRBV18,CASSPMTDPYNEQFF,TGTGCCAGCTCACCGATGACTGATCCCTACAATGAGCAGTTCTTC
NA,TRBJ2-7,NA,TRBV5-8,CASSPESRRTYEQYF,TGTGCCAGCAGCCCCGAGTCGCGGCGGACCTACGAGCAGTACTTC
NA,TRBJ1-2,NA,TRBV5-4,CASSLGDNYGYTF,TGTGCCAGCAGCTTAGGGGACAACTATGGCTACACCTTC
NA,TRBJ2-5,NA,TRBV18,CASSPDRSAQETQYF,TGTGCCAGCTCACCCGACAGGTCGGCCCAAGAGACCCAGTACTTC
NA,TRBJ2-7,NA,TRBV4-2,CASSQVGTVERLERQYF,TGTGCCAGCAGCCAAGTCGGAACGGTTGAACGGCTCGAACGTCAGTACTTC
NA,TRBJ1-2,NA,TRBV29-1,CSVEVGNGYTF,TGCAGCGTTGAAGTGGGGAATGGCTACACCTTC
TRBD2,TRBJ2-2,NA,TRBV19,CASRTSGGANTGELFF,TGTGCCAGCAGGACTAGCGGGGGGGCTAACACCGGGGAGCTGTTTTTT
TRBD1,TRBJ1-3,NA,TRBV6-5,CASMTGTGSGNTIYF,TGTGCCAGCATGACAGGGACGGGCTCTGGAAACACCATATATTTT
NA,TRBJ2-5,NA,TRBV19,CASSIGGVQETQYF,TGTGCCAGTAGTATTGGCGGGGTTCAAGAGACCCAGTACTTC
NA,TRBJ2-3,NA,TRBV7-2,CASTSRRGQDTQYF,TGTGCCAGCACCTCACGGAGGGGGCAAGATACGCAGTATTTT
TRBD1,TRBJ1-1,few,TRBV2,CASREQGYTEAFF,TGTGCCAGCAGGGAACAGGGGTACACTGAAGCTTTCTTT
NA,TRBJ1-2,few,TRBV5-1,CASKGEYGYTF,TGCGCCAGTAAAGGGGAGTATGGCTACACCTTC
NA,TRBJ1-5,NA,TRBV9,CASSPGDSNQPQHF,TGTGCCAGCAGCCCAGGGGATAGCAATCAGCCCCAGCATTTT
NA,TRBJ2-5,few,TRBV29-1,CSARQGGEPETQYF,TGCAGCGCCCGACAGGGAGGGGAACCAGAGACCCAGTACTTC
TRBD1,TRBJ2-6,NA,TRBV4-3,CASSPTGGGSGANVLTF,TGCGCCAGCTCTCCGACAGGGGGCGGCTCTGGGGCCAACGTCCTGACTTTC
NA,TRBJ2-1,few,TRBV7-9,CASSYAGYEQFF,TGTGCCAGCAGTTACGCAGGGTATGAGCAGTTCTTC
TRBD1,TRBJ2-7,NA,TRBV2,CASSERTGGREQYF,TGTGCCAGCAGTGAACGGACAGGGGGCCGCGAGCAGTACTTC
TRBD1,TRBJ2-7,NA,TRBV5-5,CASSLVQGVYEQYF,TGTGCCAGCAGCTTGGTCCAGGGGGTCTACGAGCAGTACTTC
TRBD1,TRBJ1-4,NA,TRBV15,CATSSGTEGPNEKLFF,TGTGCCACCAGCAGTGGGACAGAGGGGCCTAATGAAAAACTGTTTTTT
TRBD1,TRBJ1-4,NA,TRBV29-1,CSVRQGTNEKLFF,TGCAGCGTTAGACAGGGAACTAATGAAAAACTGTTTTTT
NA,TRBJ1-3,NA,TRBV5-1,CASSPTGTGNTIYF,TGCGCCAGCAGCCCAACTGGGACGGGTAACACCATATATTTT
NA,TRBJ1-2,NA,TRBV5-1,CASRQRTAREANYGYTF,TGCGCCAGCCGACAGCGAACAGCACGTGAAGCTAACTATGGCTACACCTTC